This passage covers 21 T cell receptor beta chains from one sample sequenced in a study of T cells expressing NK-cell markers. One entry per CDR3 protein, without DNA, is what TCRdb gives after re-calling the 5' RACE reads. In all, the sample yields hundreds of thousands of distinct CDR3 sequences. Sequenced material: blood T cells: a sorted CD56 or NKG2C T cell subset, CD4+ or CD8+ T cells, or bulk PBMC T cells (not recorded which). These receptors all come from a man between 18 and 29 years old in good health.

This sequence joins TRBV12-3 or TRBV12-4 and TRBJ2-1; TCRdb calls TRBD1, which cannot be checked without DNA. The CDR3 spans 12 residues. This CDR3 is CASTLSDGEQFF.

CDR3 in amino acids: CASSQDFEARETQYF. This chain links TRBV4-3 with TRBJ2-5. Germline CDR1 is LGHNA and CDR2 is YSLEER. This CDR3 has 15 amino acids.

The rearrangement links TRBV4-1 to TRBJ2-1; the D call of TRBD1 rests on TCRdb alone, since no DNA is present to check it. The germline CDR1 and CDR2 sequences are MGHRA and YSYEKL. There are 16 residues in the CDR3. CDR3 sequence: CASSQDSLQAYNEQFF.

The chain has TRBV29-1 and TRBJ1-5; TCRdb's D gene call, TRBD1, goes unchecked for lack of DNA. Germline loops: CDR1 SQVTM, CDR2 ANQGSEA. This CDR3 region has 13 residues. CDR3: CSVAPGSNQPQHF.

The CDR3 region is CASSPSGPAGGLNIQYF. The chain employs TRBV9 and TRBJ2-4; the D call from TCRdb, TRBD2, cannot be confirmed without DNA. The germline V gene encodes CDR1 SGDLS and CDR2 YYNGEE. CDR3 size: 17 residues.

The chain combines TRBV29-1 with TRBJ2-5. Germline V CDR1 and CDR2: SQVTM, ANQGSEA. This CDR3 has 15 amino acids. The CDR3 reads CSVVRQLIPQETQYF.

The chain employs TRBV20-1 and TRBJ2-1; TCRdb names TRBD2, which stays unverified in the absence of DNA. From germline, CDR1 is DFQATT and CDR2 SNEGSKA (reference sequence). The CDR3 contains 18 residues. CDR3 residues: CSARPSKSDTAGYNEQFF.

The chain combines TRBV28 with TRBJ2-3; without DNA, the TCRdb call of TRBD1 cannot be checked. Germline V gene lookup returns CDR1 MDHEN and CDR2 SYDVKM. The CDR3 spans 13 residues. CDR3 loop: CASSNIGADTQYF.

V usage is TRBV2 and J usage is TRBJ2-7. CDR3 size: 13 residues. CDR1 is SNHLY and CDR2 is FYNNEI in the germline V gene. This CDR3 reads CASRPLDYYEQYF.

The rearrangement joins TRBV24-1 to TRBJ2-5. This CDR3 is 14 amino acids long. CDR1 KGHDR and CDR2 SFDVKD come from the germline V gene. The CDR3 here is CATSGGSGLETQYF.

J is TRBJ2-3 and V is TRBV4-3; checking the TCRdb D call of TRBD2 is not possible without DNA. The CDR3 runs to 18 residues. Germline-derived CDR1 and CDR2 are LGHNA and YSLEER. The CDR3 here is CASSQGVGTSGSTDTQYF.

The rearrangement links TRBV5-4 to TRBJ2-2; without DNA, the TCRdb call of TRBD2 cannot be checked. The CDR3 is 16 residues long. Germline V gene data show CDR1 as SGHNT and CDR2 as YYREEE (reference sequence). The CDR3 sequence: CASSPGTSGTGGELFF.

The chain combines TRBV20-1 with TRBJ2-3; TCRdb's D call, TRBD2, is unchecked because there is no DNA. CDR3 length: 14 amino acids. The germline gives CDR1 DFQATT, CDR2 SNEGSKA (reference sequence). The CDR3 spells CSASQREGGDTQYF.

The CDR3 here is CSAQRQGLNQPQHF. The chain uses TRBV20-1 and TRBJ1-5; TCRdb returns TRBD1, unconfirmable since there is no DNA. CDR1 is DFQATT and CDR2 is SNEGSKA in the germline V gene (reference sequence). This CDR3 contains 14 residues.

The CDR3 sequence: CAITGGSPYEQYF. V is TRBV10-3 and J is TRBJ2-7; there is no DNA to check the TCRdb D call of TRBD1. This CDR3 is built from 13 residues. The V gene's germline CDR1 is ENHRY and CDR2 SYGVKD.

The V call is TRBV29-1, the J call TRBJ2-5; TCRdb's assignment of TRBD1 cannot be checked, as there is no DNA. The CDR3 extends over 12 amino acids. The germline gives CDR1 SQVTM, CDR2 ANQGSEA. CDR3 protein: CSVDGPMETQYF.

V usage is TRBV5-1 and J usage is TRBJ2-1; TCRdb's assignment of TRBD2 cannot be checked, as there is no DNA. The V gene's germline CDR1 is SGHRS and CDR2 YFSETQ. The CDR3 has 16 residues. This CDR3 is CASSSGLAGVEGEQFF.

The genes are TRBV18 and TRBJ2-7; TCRdb's assignment of TRBD2 cannot be checked, as there is no DNA. Germline lookup yields CDR1 KGHSH and CDR2 LQKENI. This CDR3 spans 15 amino acids. The CDR3: CASSPLPRATYEQYF.

V usage is TRBV5-1 and J usage is TRBJ2-1; no DNA is available, so the TRBD2 call from TCRdb remains unchecked. The CDR3 runs to 14 residues. In germline, CDR1 is SGHRS, CDR2 YFSETQ. The CDR3 protein is CASRTSGRANEQFF.

The chain combines TRBV29-1 with TRBJ2-1; absent DNA, TCRdb's TRBD2 call cannot be checked. CDR1 is SQVTM and CDR2 is ANQGSEA in the germline V gene. CDR3 length: 13 amino acids. The CDR3 loop is CSVGGDFHNEQFF.

V gene TRBV25-1 combines with J gene TRBJ1-2; TCRdb proposes TRBD1, but this gene call is untestable without DNA. CDR3 size: 17 residues. Germline values: CDR1 MGHDK, CDR2 SYGVNS. CDR3 in amino acids: CASSELAGADVNYGYTF.